These T cell receptor beta chains were read from a single sample in a study of OX40 agonist ivuxolimab in advanced cancers. Profiled with immunoSEQ multiplex PCR; TCRdb holds only in-frame clones, not every one. This sample has tens of thousands of clones, with more than 80% found just once. The sample consisted of CD4+ or CD8+ T cells sorted from blood, taken in a trial of the OX40 agonist ivuxolimab. The origin of the receptors is an adult with an advanced solid tumor such as melanoma, head and neck, liver or kidney cancer. The CDR3 runs from the conserved cysteine through the conserved F or W. A D gene is named only where the DNA matches it firmly.

>TRBJ2-6|.|TRBV4-1
TGCGCCAGCACCGACAACTCTGGGGCCAACGTCCTGACTTTC
CASTDNSGANVLTF
>TRBJ2-2|.|TRBV7-2
TGTGCCAGCAGCTTAGCGGCAGGGGTCATCGGGGAGCTGTTTTTT
CASSLAAGVIGELFF
>TRBJ2-7|.|TRBV29-1
TGCAGCGTTGGTGCGGAGTCCTACGAGCAGTACTTC
CSVGAESYEQYF
>TRBJ2-5|.|TRBV19
TGTGCCAGTAGTCCCCGGGACCTAGGGAAAGAGACCCAGTACTTC
CASSPRDLGKETQYF
>TRBJ2-5|.|TRBV7-3
TGTGCCAGCAGCCCCGGGCGCGACACCCGGGAGACCCAGTACTTC
CASSPGRDTRETQYF
>TRBJ2-1|.|TRBV4-3
TGCGCCAGCAGCCAAGAGGATAGGCATGAGCAGTTCTTC
CASSQEDRHEQFF
>TRBJ1-5|.|TRBV7-2
TGTGCCAGCAGCTTAGAAGGTGGGGGGAGGCTGAATCAGCCCCAGCATTTT
CASSLEGGGRLNQPQHF
>TRBJ1-5|.|TRBV19
TGTGCCAGTAGTAACCCCGGAGGGATGGACAATCAGCCCCAGCATTTT
CASSNPGGMDNQPQHF
>TRBJ2-7|TRBD1|TRBV27
TGTGCCAGCAGTTATGACAGGGGGAGACTTTACGAGCAGTACTTC
CASSYDRGRLYEQYF
>TRBJ1-5|.|TRBV7-8
TGTGCCAGCAGCCCGAATCTGGCAGGGCTATCCAATCAGCCCCAGCATTTT
CASSPNLAGLSNQPQHF
>TRBJ2-5|.|TRBV6-1
TGTGCCAGCAGCAGGACTTTCCAAGAGACCCAGTACTTC
CASSRTFQETQYF